This is a list of T cell receptor beta chains from one sample in a study of persistence of HIV-infected CD4 T cells. The antigens for these receptors are not known. Repertoires were generated with immunoSEQ multiplex PCR, while TCRdb's copy carries only in-frame clones and drops some. The data show around 42,000 clones, around 78% seen once. This sample comprised CD4+ T cells sorted from PBMCs after approximately 20-hour stimulation, obtained from a patient who received antiretroviral therapy. The receptors originated from an adult man with HIV who was CMV-seropositive. CDR3s include the opening cysteine and the closing phenylalanine or tryptophan. The D gene is left open where the match is weak. Clone size, where shown, is once, few, many, or a class for clones that have expanded.

abundance | j_gene | v_gene | d_gene | CDR3aa | CDR3nt
few | TRBJ1-2 | TRBV7-9 | TRBD1 | CASSSRRGLKGYTF | TGTGCCAGCAGCTCCCGCAGGGGGCTAAAGGGCTACACCTTC
NA | TRBJ2-1 | TRBV10-3 | TRBD1 | CAISASSGTAYNEQFF | TGTGCCATCAGCGCGTCATCCGGGACAGCGTACAATGAGCAGTTCTTC
NA | TRBJ2-5 | TRBV7-3 | TRBD1 | CASSFDRGETQYF | TGTGCCAGCAGCTTCGACAGGGGGGAGACCCAGTACTTC
NA | TRBJ2-7 | TRBV2 | NA | CASSVGLGEQYF | TGTGCCAGCAGTGTAGGCCTGGGCGAGCAGTACTTC
NA | TRBJ2-7 | TRBV27 | NA | CASSSNYISYEQYF | TGTGCCAGCAGTTCCAACTACATCTCCTACGAGCAGTACTTC
NA | TRBJ2-3 | TRBV3-1/TRBV3-2 | NA | CASSPRDLLTQYF | TGTGCCAGCAGCCCCCGGGACCTACTTACGCAGTATTTT
NA | TRBJ1-1 | TRBV18 | NA | CASSPIREGQIAFF | TGTGCCAGCTCACCCATCAGGGAGGGTCAGATTGCTTTCTTT
NA | TRBJ2-1 | TRBV7-3 | NA | CASSERGTGLYNEQFF | TGTGCCAGCAGCGAGCGAGGGACTGGCTTGTACAATGAGCAGTTCTTC
few | TRBJ2-6 | TRBV18 | NA | CASSPPSPSSGANVLTF | TGTGCCAGCTCACCACCCTCCCCCAGCTCTGGGGCCAACGTCCTGACTTTC
NA | TRBJ1-6 | TRBV12-3/TRBV12-4 | NA | CASRRTRVSPLHF | TGTGCCAGCAGAAGAACCCGGGTTTCACCCCTCCACTTT
NA | TRBJ2-1 | TRBV18 | TRBD2 | CASSPLTSGTSGSGEQFF | TGTGCCAGCTCACCACTGACGTCTGGGACTAGCGGGAGTGGTGAGCAGTTCTTC
NA | TRBJ1-6 | TRBV18 | NA | CASSGLSSVTPTGSLNSPLHF | TGTGCCAGCTCAGGCTTGAGCTCTGTGACGCCCACGGGCTCCCTTAATTCACCCCTCCACTTT
NA | TRBJ1-5 | TRBV6-2/TRBV6-3 | TRBD1 | CASSSDRGSSNQPQHF | TGTGCCAGCAGTTCGGACAGGGGAAGCAGCAATCAGCCCCAGCATTTT
few | TRBJ1-6 | TRBV6-6 | NA | CASSTDRSYSPLHF | TGTGCCAGCAGTACCGACAGGTCCTATTCACCCCTCCACTTT
NA | TRBJ2-5 | TRBV30 | NA | CAWSPRVRETQYF | TGTGCCTGGAGTCCGAGGGTAAGAGAGACCCAGTACTTC
NA | TRBJ1-4 | TRBV21-1 | NA | CASSMWDPKKLFF | TGTGCCAGCAGCATGTGGGACCCGAAAAAACTGTTTTTT
NA | TRBJ2-2 | TRBV6-5 | TRBD2 | CASSYYWREGGELFF | TGTGCCAGCAGTTACTACTGGCGGGAGGGCGGGGAGCTGTTTTTT